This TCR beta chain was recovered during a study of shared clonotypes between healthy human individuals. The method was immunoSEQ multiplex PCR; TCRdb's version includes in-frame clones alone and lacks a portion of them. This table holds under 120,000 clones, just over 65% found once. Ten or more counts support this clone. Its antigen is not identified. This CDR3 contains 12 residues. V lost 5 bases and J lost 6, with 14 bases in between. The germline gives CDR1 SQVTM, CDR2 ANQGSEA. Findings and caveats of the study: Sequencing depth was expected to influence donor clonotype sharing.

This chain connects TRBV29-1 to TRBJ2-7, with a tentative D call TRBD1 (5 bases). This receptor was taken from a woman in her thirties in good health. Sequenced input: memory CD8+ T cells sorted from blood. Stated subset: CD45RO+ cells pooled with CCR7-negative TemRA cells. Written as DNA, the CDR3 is TGCAGCGTTCCAACAGGTTTCGGCGAGCAGTACTTC. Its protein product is CSVPTGFGEQYF.